This T cell receptor (beta chain) was obtained from a study of blood T cell repertoires in COVID-19. Assay: immunoSEQ multiplex PCR; the TCRdb copy retains only in-frame clones and omits some. The sample records tens of thousands of clones, approximately 84% being singletons. The material sequenced was peripheral blood. The clonotype comes from a man in his 70s with acute or convalescent COVID-19.

Here the CDR3 reads CASSPSAGGGFNEQFF. The CDR3 region has the DNA TGTGCCAGCTCACCATCAGCGGGAGGCGGGTTCAATGAGCAGTTCTTC. The chain uses TRBV18 and TRBJ2-1; 9 nucleotides align to TRBD2. Germline V lookup: CDR1 KGHSH, CDR2 LQKENI. V lost 2 bases to trimming and J lost 6 bases; unmatched junction nucleotides: 8. The CDR3 has 16 residues.